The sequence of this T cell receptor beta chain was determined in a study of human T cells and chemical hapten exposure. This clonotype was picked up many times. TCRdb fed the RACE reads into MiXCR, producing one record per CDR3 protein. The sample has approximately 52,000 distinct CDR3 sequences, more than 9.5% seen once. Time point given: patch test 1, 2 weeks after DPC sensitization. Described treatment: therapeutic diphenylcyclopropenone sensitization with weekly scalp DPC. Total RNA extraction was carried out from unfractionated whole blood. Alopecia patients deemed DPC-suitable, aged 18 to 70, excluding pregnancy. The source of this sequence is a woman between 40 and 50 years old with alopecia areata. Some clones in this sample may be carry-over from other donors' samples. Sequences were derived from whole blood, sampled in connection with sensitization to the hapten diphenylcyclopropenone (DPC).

The CDR3 bases are TGTGCCAGCAGCCCATGGACCCGGGCGGTTCGGGACTATGGCTACACCTTC. This gives the protein CASSPWTRAVRDYGYTF. The chain employs TRBV7-2 and TRBJ1-2; no definite D call. V was cut by 5 bases and J by 3 bases, with 22 bases left in between. The CDR3 has 17 residues. Germline CDR1 SGHTA, CDR2 FQGNSA.